Listed here is a single T cell receptor (beta chain). The antigen remains undetermined. TCRdb passed the 5' RACE reads through MiXCR, listing each CDR3 protein once. The sample lists about 400,000 distinct CDR3 sequences, 16% occurring once. This record comes from a study of T-cell memory formation after mild COVID-19. Findings and limits, study-wide: Later expanders leaned toward CD4+, whereas clones contracting from day 15 to 85 were balanced CD4/CD8.

Germline values: CDR1 MNHEY, CDR2 SVGAGI. The CDR3 loop spans 16 amino acids. V was trimmed by 0 bases and J by 4 bases, leaving 14 bases between them. The clonotype was recovered from a man younger than 30 who had mild COVID-19 (a few samples of this study predate the infection). Cell type and time point are not known. The sample was PBMCs or a T cell subset sorted from them (not recorded which). The chain combines TRBV6-5 with TRBJ2-3, with D tentatively TRBD1 (6 bases). In DNA, the CDR3 is TGTGCCAGCAGTTACTCTTTCAGGGGAACGCCAGATACGCAGTATTTT. Its protein product is CASSYSFRGTPDTQYF.